This T cell receptor beta chain appears in the sequencing data of a study of response to subunit inactivated influenza vaccine. MiXCR, run by TCRdb on the RT-PCR reads, gives a single entry per CDR3 protein. Among hundreds of thousands of distinct CDR3 sequences listed, 20% to 25% were seen once. This clonotype was observed a handful of times. Its antigen is undetermined. V lost 4 bases and J 7 bases, leaving 19 bases between the germline ends. Germline CDR1 and CDR2: MNHEY and SVGEGT. This CDR3 region has 16 residues. Regarding the study as a whole: Seasonal influenza vaccination, on each occasion, was suggested by the authors to recruit few new T cells.

The receptor's source is a man aged 45 to 70 who received an inactivated influenza vaccine. Source: PBMCs from blood, taken less than 22 months after vaccination. V gene TRBV6-2 or TRBV6-3 combines with J gene TRBJ1-4, with unresolved D. The CDR3 region is CASSSGLGEITEKLFF. DNA of the CDR3: TGTGCCAGCAGTTCCGGACTTGGTGAGATTACTGAAAAACTGTTTTTT.